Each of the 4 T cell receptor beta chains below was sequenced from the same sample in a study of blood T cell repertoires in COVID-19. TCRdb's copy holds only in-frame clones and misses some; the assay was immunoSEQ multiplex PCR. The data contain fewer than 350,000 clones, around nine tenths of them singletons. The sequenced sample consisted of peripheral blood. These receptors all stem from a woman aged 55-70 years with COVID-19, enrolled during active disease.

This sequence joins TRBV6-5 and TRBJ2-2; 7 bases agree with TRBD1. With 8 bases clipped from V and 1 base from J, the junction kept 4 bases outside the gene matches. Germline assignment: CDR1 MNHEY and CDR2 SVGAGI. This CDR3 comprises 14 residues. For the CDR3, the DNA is TGTGCCAGCCAGACAGGGAGGAACACCGGGGAGCTGTTTTTT. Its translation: CASQTGRNTGELFF.

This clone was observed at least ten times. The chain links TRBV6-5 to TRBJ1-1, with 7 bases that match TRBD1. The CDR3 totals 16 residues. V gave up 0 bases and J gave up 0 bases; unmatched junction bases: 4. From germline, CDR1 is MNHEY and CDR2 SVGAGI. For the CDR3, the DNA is TGTGCCAGCAGTTACTCGGGGACAGTTATGAACACTGAAGCTTTCTTT. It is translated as CASSYSGTVMNTEAFF.

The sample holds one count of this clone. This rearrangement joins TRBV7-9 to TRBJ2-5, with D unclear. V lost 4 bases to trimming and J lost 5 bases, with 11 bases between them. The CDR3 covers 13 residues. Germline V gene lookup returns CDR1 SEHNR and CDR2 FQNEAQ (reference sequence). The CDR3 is CASSSRVVETQYF. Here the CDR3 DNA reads TGTGCCAGCAGCTCCCGGGTCGTCGAGACCCAGTACTTC.

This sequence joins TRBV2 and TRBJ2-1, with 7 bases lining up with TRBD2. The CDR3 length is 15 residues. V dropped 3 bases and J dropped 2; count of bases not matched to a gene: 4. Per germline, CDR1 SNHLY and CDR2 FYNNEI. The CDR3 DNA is TGTGCCAGCAGTGAGGAGCGGGGCCCCTACAATGAGCAGTTCTTC. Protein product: CASSEERGPYNEQFF.